This T cell receptor (beta chain) was retrieved from a study of neurological immune-mediated disorders. The germline CDR1 and CDR2 sequences are SGHAT and FQNNGV. There are 14 residues in the CDR3. Described time point: technical triplicate 2. This clonotype has just one count. It may be a read error: a sequence one base away is much more abundant. TCRdb re-called the 5' RACE reads through MiXCR, storing one row per CDR3 protein. Of under 65,000 distinct CDR3 sequences detected, 24% appear once; the ten largest clones hold less than 6%. The chain is built from TRBV11-2 and TRBJ2-6; D remains ambiguous. The source is a man in his sixties with HTLV-1-associated myelopathy (HAM/TSP). Sequences were obtained from PBMCs. This CDR3 reads CASSFRSGTNVLTF. For the CDR3, the DNA is TGTGCCAGCAGCTTCCGCTCTGGGACCAACGTCCTGACTTTC.